These T cell receptor beta chains were read from a single sample in a study of persistence of HIV-infected CD4 T cells. Which antigens these TCRs recognize remains unknown. Libraries were prepared by immunoSEQ multiplex PCR; TCRdb keeps only in-frame clonotypes and omits some of them. This sample has around 35,000 clones, with around 86% found just once. The specimen comprised cultured CD4+ T cells from PBMCs, sampled from a patient who received antiretroviral therapy. Receptor source: an adult with HIV. The donor label of this sample is uncertain. The CDR3 runs from the conserved cysteine through the conserved F or W.

v_call	j_call	cdr3_aa
TRBV14	TRBJ1-2	CASSPGTSYGYTF
TRBV7-8	TRBJ2-5	CASSLDGRTKETQYF
TRBV4-1	TRBJ1-1	CASSHDRGRGVVTEAFF
TRBV12-5	TRBJ2-5	CASGSTSGGPQETQYF
TRBV12-5	TRBJ2-1	CASGPGTATNEQFF
TRBV5-6	TRBJ1-2	CASSLGRSGIPGNTF
TRBV4-1	TRBJ1-1	CASSQDQRRNTEAFF
TRBV9	TRBJ1-1	CASSPSMLNRGVTEAFF
TRBV5-1	TRBJ2-1	CASSPDRGRGDEQFF
TRBV5-8	TRBJ1-1	CASSLAGPYEAFF
TRBV19	TRBJ2-5	CASSIRGWGTGEETQYF
TRBV4-1	TRBJ1-3	CASSRGGIILSGNTIYF
TRBV7-9	TRBJ1-2	CASSLEGYPGYTF
TRBV19	TRBJ2-1	CASSIAGSYNEQFF
TRBV6-5	TRBJ2-1	CASKGTGAYNEQFF
TRBV19	TRBJ2-2	CASSIEGTGRTGELFF
TRBV3-1/TRBV3-2	TRBJ2-1	CASSQGTYNREQFF
TRBV7-9	TRBJ1-1	CASSWDAPYVHDLGEAFF
TRBV5-1	TRBJ1-1	CASSFGSNTEAFF
TRBV6-5	TRBJ1-4	CASTSTEKLFF
TRBV11-3	TRBJ2-1	CASSPERGNEQFF
TRBV30	TRBJ2-3	CAWARRERGGTDTQYF
TRBV24-1	TRBJ2-3	CATGGATDTQYF
TRBV12-3/TRBV12-4	TRBJ1-2	CASSTGYGYTF
TRBV3-1/TRBV3-2	TRBJ1-2	CASSPGTGGATSYGYTF
TRBV12-3/TRBV12-4	TRBJ1-1	CASRGTANTEAFF
TRBV11-1	TRBJ2-3	CASTTGGFTDTQYF
TRBV9	TRBJ2-3	CASSRTSESTDTQYF
TRBV29-1	TRBJ1-1	CSVDGGTGGVTEAFF
TRBV5-1	TRBJ1-1	CASSADRGNTEAFF
TRBV23-1	TRBJ1-4	CASRPRDRGREKLFF
TRBV28	TRBJ1-1	CASSIEYTEAFF
TRBV5-1	TRBJ1-1	CASSLVSDTEAFF
TRBV25-1	TRBJ2-3	CASSEWGVRTDTQYF
TRBV9	TRBJ2-1	CASSPWDNEQFF
TRBV6-5	TRBJ1-1	CASSYSGRTNTEAFF
TRBV9	TRBJ1-3	CASSGTVNSGNTIYF
TRBV14	TRBJ2-3	CASSQLAPGPIIGWADTQYF
TRBV5-5	TRBJ2-7	CASSLALTGAYEQYF
TRBV5-1	TRBJ2-5	CASSPVAGAQETQYF
TRBV6-5	TRBJ2-1	CASGGRRDEQFF
TRBV5-1	TRBJ2-5	CASKVAGVTETQYF
TRBV3-1/TRBV3-2	TRBJ1-5	CASSHTHDRTNQPQHF
TRBV24-1	TRBJ2-1	CATSERGLSYNEQFF
TRBV2	TRBJ1-1	CASCMNTEAFF
TRBV11-2	TRBJ2-3	CASSQSHTDTQYF
TRBV3-1/TRBV3-2	TRBJ1-2	CASSQGRLRGYTF
TRBV20-1	TRBJ2-3	CSAPEVDTQYF
TRBV7-2	TRBJ2-2	CASSPRATTGELFF
TRBV19	TRBJ2-7	CASSIRPTGGTRAYEQYF
TRBV19	TRBJ1-2	CASRDGSGTGGNYGYTF
TRBV29-1	TRBJ1-1	CSVQPQGVNTEAFF
TRBV15	TRBJ1-5	CATRFGLGGRTNQPQHF
TRBV5-1	TRBJ2-7	CASSHGKGYEQYF
TRBV6-5	TRBJ1-4	CACIEGLGEKLFF
TRBV19	TRBJ2-2	CASSISGGANTGELFF